Described below is a single T cell receptor (beta chain) sequence and its context. Its antigen is undetermined. The data are from a study of cytomegalovirus exposure and HLA in healthy donors. General study results and limits: The authors enumerated some 160 TCR beta chains as linked to cytomegalovirus. Across all donors, roughly uniform sequencing depth was an assumption of the presence/absence analyses. The authors considered a cluster of highly shared sequence variants likely to be a sequencing artifact.

PCR was performed using 60 Vbeta and 13 Jbeta primers. Produced via immunoSEQ multiplex PCR; TCRdb's table is partial and in-frame only. The sample holds roughly 120,000 clones, about 84% seen once. Unrecorded immune exposures were likely, despite nominal health at sampling. The TCR originated in a man aged 35 to 55 in good health and CMV-seronegative. Sample: PBMCs.

CDR3 nucleotide sequence: TGTGCCAGCAGTTTGCCGACTAGCGGGGAGGATACGCAGTATTTT. This translates into CASSLPTSGEDTQYF. This chain links TRBV6-6 with TRBJ2-3, with 11 bases aligning to TRBD2. The CDR3 sequence is 15 residues long. Germline CDR1 and CDR2: MNHNY and SVGAGI (reference sequence). V lost 4 bases to trimming and J lost 6 bases; unmatched junction nucleotides: 6.